This T cell receptor beta chain came from a study of T cell changes during pregnancy in multiple sclerosis. Assay: immunoSEQ multiplex PCR; the TCRdb copy retains only in-frame clones and omits some. The sample has approximately 20,000 clones; over 80% are singletons. The CDR3 is 14 residues long. Trimming cost V 2 bases and J 4 bases, with 11 bases left between them. In germline, CDR1 is MGHRA, CDR2 YSYEKL. J is TRBJ1-1 and V is TRBV4-1, with D possibly matching TRBD1 (5 bases). This TCR was recovered from a female donor in good health, enrolled as a control in a pregnancy study. The sample in question was CD8+ T cells from peripheral blood mononuclear cells, obtained after pregnancy. The CDR3 is CASSQQGESTEAFF. CDR3 DNA sequence: TGCGCCAGCAGCCAACAGGGTGAGAGCACTGAAGCTTTCTTT.